The 15 T cell receptor beta chains given below trace back to one sample, sequenced in a study of CD8+ T cells in alopecia areata. Extraction of RNA preceded its reverse transcription into cDNA, which served as the sequencing template. TCRdb keeps only in-frame clones here, not all; method: immunoSEQ multiplex PCR. The sample carries about 220,000 clones, around 57% recorded once. Noted treatment: oral pan-JAK inhibitor, 5-10 mg twice daily. The sequencing used CD4+ T cells sorted from blood, collected at week 4, from a patient treated with tofacitinib. The source is a human donor with alopecia areata.

The gene calls are TRBV10-3 and TRBJ2-5, with 7 bases lining up with TRBD2. V lost 5 bases and J lost 1; bases outside the gene matches: 10. Germline-derived CDR1 and CDR2 are ENHRY and SYGVKD. The CDR3 is 16 residues long. CDR3 sequence reads: CAISRGGSGVQETQYF. CDR3 nucleotide sequence: TGTGCCATCAGTAGGGGCGGCAGCGGGGTCCAAGAGACCCAGTACTTC.

This chain joins TRBV12-2 and TRBJ1-2; TRBD1 is taken as the D call from the table, unchecked against the DNA. TRBV12-2 is recorded as a pseudogene. The CDR3 covers 17 residues. CDR3: CASRLAGQGEGCYGYTF. CDR3 nucleotide sequence: TGTGCAAGTCGCTTAGCCGGACAGGGGGAAGGTTGTTATGGCTACACCTTC.

J is TRBJ2-2 and V is TRBV7-9; TRBD2 might be the D (6 bases). The CDR3 is made up of 13 amino acids. The germline V and J ends were trimmed by 5 bases and 6 bases, with 10 bases remaining between them. The V gene's germline CDR1 is SEHNR and CDR2 FQNEAQ (reference sequence). This CDR3 reads CASSRPGAGELFF. CDR3 DNA sequence: TGTGCCAGCAGCCGCCCGGGGGCCGGGGAGCTGTTTTTT. The full variable domain, completed using reference TRBV7-9 and TRBJ2-2, is DTGVSQNPRHKITKRGQNVTFRCDPISEHNRLYWYRQTLGQGPEFLTYFQNEAQLEKSRLLSDRFSAERPKGSFSTLEIQRTEQGDSAMYLCASSRPGAGELFFGEGSRLTVL.

V usage is TRBV9 and J usage is TRBJ2-3; D is unclear. This CDR3 region has 14 residues. The V end lost 6 bases, the J end lost 0 bases, and 11 bases lay between the germline ends. Germline loops: CDR1 SGDLS, CDR2 YYNGEE. The CDR3 DNA is TGTGCCAGCACCCTCGGGCGAAGCACAGATACGCAGTATTTT. Residues: CASTLGRSTDTQYF.

The chain has TRBV28 and TRBJ2-4, with 7 nucleotides matching TRBD1. In germline, CDR1 is MDHEN, CDR2 SYDVKM. The CDR3 runs to 15 residues. The junction had 9 bases not matched to a gene; V was cut back by 3 bases and J by 7 bases. The CDR3 DNA is TGTGCCAGCAGTTTCAACAGGGGAGTAAGCAACATTCAGTACTTC. Translated: CASSFNRGVSNIQYF.

The chain recombines TRBV30 with TRBJ2-3, with 7 positions matching TRBD1. Trimming cost V 3 bases and J 1 base; bases outside gene matches: 7. CDR3 length: 15 residues. From germline, CDR1 is GTSNPN and CDR2 SVGIG (reference sequence). This CDR3 reads CAWREGDRGTDTQYF. The CDR3 coding sequence is TGTGCCTGGAGAGAAGGAGACAGGGGCACAGATACGCAGTATTTT.

The chain employs TRBV11-2 and TRBJ2-2; D call uncertain. Trimming removed 7 bases at V and 7 bases at J, with 10 bases between. Germline CDR1 and CDR2: SGHAT and FQNNGV. The CDR3 has 12 amino acids. The CDR3 loop reads CASTHGSGELFF. In DNA form, the CDR3 reads TGTGCCAGCACCCACGGTAGCGGGGAGCTGTTTTTT.

V is TRBV5-1 and J is TRBJ2-3; D remains unclear. Looked up from germline, CDR1 is SGHRS and CDR2 is YFSETQ. CDR3 length: 12 residues. The V end lost 0 bases, the J end lost 7 bases, and 6 bases lay between the germline ends. The CDR3 region is CASSLEGNTQYF. The CDR3 nucleotides read TGCGCCAGCAGCTTGGAGGGCAATACGCAGTATTTT.

This chain uses TRBV6-5 with TRBJ1-5, with D hard to call. Trimming stripped 8 bases from V and 1 base from J, with 6 bases between. The CDR3 sequence is 12 residues long. The germline gives CDR1 MNHEY, CDR2 SVGAGI. For the CDR3, the DNA is TGTGCCAGCGGTTGGAGCAATCAGCCCCAGCATTTT. Amino acid sequence: CASGWSNQPQHF.

The genes are TRBV11-2 and TRBJ2-7; a possible D gene is TRBD1 (6 bases). Germline V gene data show CDR1 as SGHAT and CDR2 as FQNNGV. Trimming pared 6 bases from V and 2 bases from J, leaving 14 bases between. There are 14 residues in the CDR3. The CDR3 bases are TGTGCCAGCAGTTCGACAGGAGTCCCCTACGAGCAGTACTTC. This translates into CASSSTGVPYEQYF. The full variable domain, its missing parts supplied by reference TRBV11-2 and TRBJ2-7, is EAGVAQSPRYKIIEKRQSVAFWCNPISGHATLYWYQQILGQGPKLLIQFQNNGVVDDSQLPKDRFSAERLKGVDSTLKIQPAKLEDSAVYLCASSSTGVPYEQYFGPGTRLTVT.

The V and J genes are TRBV4-3 and TRBJ2-1; TRBD2 matches at 12 bases. The CDR3 consists of 16 residues. Germline V gene lookup returns CDR1 LGHNA and CDR2 YSLEER. V was pared by 4 bases and J by 9 bases, with 10 bases of the junction left unmatched. Here the CDR3 DNA reads TGCGCCAGCAGCCGATTACTAGCGGGGGGACCGGGTGAGCAGTTCTTC. Amino acid sequence: CASSRLLAGGPGEQFF.

This clone was counted between two and nine times. Other DNA sequences in the same sample also yield this CDR3. The genes are TRBV18 and TRBJ2-2; D call uncertain. V gave up 2 bases and J gave up 2 bases, with 0 bases separating them. CDR3 length equals 12 residues. CDR1 is KGHSH, CDR2 LQKENI, per germline. The CDR3: CASSPNTGELFF. The CDR3 DNA follows: TGTGCCAGCTCACCAAACACCGGGGAGCTGTTTTTT.

The chain employs TRBV25-1 and TRBJ1-4; D not certain. The germline V gene encodes CDR1 MGHDK and CDR2 SYGVNS. Trimming pared 3 bases from V and 0 bases from J, leaving 8 bases between. The length of the CDR3 is 15 residues. This CDR3 is CASSELVSTNEKLFF. For the CDR3, the DNA is TGTGCCAGCAGTGAGCTAGTCTCAACTAATGAAAAACTGTTTTTT.

This clone was seen a handful of times. V and J are TRBV29-1 and TRBJ1-1, with 10 bases identical to TRBD1. CDR1 and CDR2 from the germline V gene are SQVTM and ANQGSEA. The CDR3 is 12 amino acids. J gave up 5 bases and V 6 bases, and 3 bases lay outside the gene matches. The CDR3 nucleotides read TGCAGCGTGGGACAGGGGATGACTGAAGCTTTCTTT. Residues: CSVGQGMTEAFF.

The V and J genes are TRBV6-5 and TRBJ1-6; D not resolved. Between the trimmed V and J ends, which lost 6 bases and 6 bases, there was a span of 12 bases. Per the germline V gene, CDR1 is MNHEY and CDR2 is SVGAGI. The CDR3 has 14 residues. The CDR3 DNA reads TGTGCCAGCAGCCCCCGGACTCCTAATTCACCCCTCCACTTT. It encodes CASSPRTPNSPLHF.